This entry is about one T cell receptor beta chain. The CDR3 has 15 residues. Germline V lookup: CDR1 SGHNT, CDR2 YYREEE (reference sequence). J was trimmed by 6 bases and V by 1 base; bases with no gene match: 8. Donors had nominal health at sampling but likely had unrecorded immune exposures. The primer mix had 60 Vbeta and 13 Jbeta primers. Data came from immunoSEQ multiplex PCR; TCRdb stores just in-frame clones and leaves some out. The data hold some 150,000 clones, with roughly 85% observed a single time. This sample stems from a study of cytomegalovirus exposure and HLA in healthy donors. The receptor's source is a young woman in good health and CMV-seronegative. The gene calls are TRBV5-4 and TRBJ2-7; TRBD2 aligns across 9 bases. The source material was PBMCs. The CDR3 spells CASSLLAGSNREQYF. As DNA, the CDR3 is TGTGCCAGCAGCTTGCTAGCGGGATCAAACCGCGAGCAGTACTTC.